Here is one TCR beta chain with its context. Antigen unknown. Germline CDR1 is LGHNA and CDR2 is YSLEER. This CDR3 contains 16 residues. Trimming cost V 5 bases and J 3 bases; bases outside gene matches: 6. The data belong to a study of cytomegalovirus exposure and HLA in healthy donors. It was with 60 Vbeta and 13 Jbeta primers that the PCR ran. TCRdb's table, derived via immunoSEQ multiplex PCR, lists solely in-frame clones and lacks some. The data show 90,000 to 150,000 clones, 60% to 85% seen once. While unrecorded immune exposures were likely, the donors were nominally healthy when sampled. Study conclusions and caveats: Later analysis associated a missense DCLRE1C variant with TCR beta V- and J-gene trimming. Listed as cytomegalovirus-associated were 164 TCR beta chains. About 87% or about 30% of the time was how often most TCR beta V segments were productive, according to an earlier analysis.

The clonotype was recovered from a man aged 45-60 years in good health and CMV-seropositive. This chain uses TRBV4-3 with TRBJ2-2; 10 positions agree with TRBD1. Sequenced input: PBMCs. DNA of the CDR3: TGCGCCAGCAGCTTGACAGGGGGCGCGCACACCGGGGAGCTGTTTTTT. It encodes CASSLTGGAHTGELFF.